This entry lists 14 T cell receptor beta chains sequenced from one sample in a study of beta chain features in type 1 diabetes. Study-level results: TCRB CDR3s from Type 1 diabetes patients were moderately but significantly shorter in all four CD4+ subsets.

Reverse transcribing all isolated RNA meant expressed TCRB transcripts were sequenced. TCRdb's copy holds only in-frame clones and misses some; the assay was immunoSEQ multiplex PCR. The table records 160,000 or so clones, roughly 9% of them present only once. These receptors' targets are unknown. The sequenced material came from central memory CD4+ T cells from blood. Receptors were obtained from a woman aged 30 to 39 with type 1 diabetes.

This chain uses TRBV11-2 with TRBJ1-1; no clear D. The CDR3 is made up of 13 amino acids. V was cut by 0 bases and J by 7 bases, with 9 bases left in between. Germline CDR1 is SGHAT and CDR2 is FQNNGV. The CDR3 loop is CASSLDRRGEAFF. DNA for the CDR3: TGTGCCAGCAGCTTAGATCGGAGAGGTGAAGCTTTCTTT.

This clone appeared a few times. The sample has other DNA sequences that encode this CDR3 too. The chain carries TRBV5-1 and TRBJ2-7; the D is unclear. The ends were cut back, 0 bases at V and 6 bases at J, with 4 bases in the middle. Germline CDR1 is SGHRS and CDR2 is YFSETQ. This CDR3 contains 11 residues. The CDR3 region is CASSLASEQYF. For the CDR3, the DNA is TGCGCCAGCAGCTTGGCCAGCGAGCAGTACTTC.

V is TRBV2 and J is TRBJ1-2; 9 nucleotides match TRBD1. The junction had 6 bases not matched to a gene; V was cut back by 9 bases and J by 7 bases. CDR1 is SNHLY, CDR2 FYNNEI, per germline. This CDR3 is built from 12 residues. CDR3 region: CASTGGRGGYTF. Here the CDR3 DNA reads TGTGCCAGTACAGGGGGCCGGGGTGGCTACACCTTC.

Points on this clone: Relative to the germline gene, one junction end is altered; a read error may explain this. The V call is TRBV10-3, the J call TRBJ1-1, with 7 bases that match TRBD1. Germline CDR1 and CDR2: ENHRY and SYGVKD. There are 16 residues in the CDR3. CDR3 protein: CAISQSGGLIGTEAFF. The CDR3 nucleotides are TGTGCCATCAGTCAGTCAGGGGGTCTCATAGGCACTGAAGCTTTCTTT.

This clone was seen a handful of times. The chain is built from TRBV6-5 and TRBJ1-2; D uncertain. The CDR3 is 12 amino acids. Trimming stripped 6 bases from V and 2 bases from J, with 7 bases between. Germline CDR1 is MNHEY and CDR2 is SVGAGI. CDR3 protein: CASRARNYGYTF. The CDR3 DNA sequence: TGTGCCAGCAGGGCCCGCAACTATGGCTACACCTTC.

This chain's CDR3 is CASSMRRETQYF. For the CDR3, the DNA is TGTGCCAGTAGTATGCGGCGAGAGACCCAGTACTTC. J is TRBJ2-5 and V is TRBV19; D remains unclear. The germline V and J ends were trimmed by 3 bases and 4 bases, with 6 bases remaining between them. This CDR3 region has 12 residues. The germline V gene has CDR1 LNHDA and CDR2 SQIVND (reference sequence).

This clone has just a few counts. This chain uses TRBV7-8 with TRBJ1-3; D unclear. Germline CDR1 reads SGHVS; CDR2 reads FQNEAQ. Trimming took off 5 bases at V and 0 bases at J, with 14 bases between the two ends. The CDR3 spans 16 residues. In DNA form, the CDR3 reads TGTGCCAGCAGCCCGTACCGGGTTATCTCTGGAAACACCATATATTTT. Its protein product is CASSPYRVISGNTIYF.

The chain joins TRBV18 to TRBJ1-2; no clear D gene. Trimming took off 6 bases at V and 0 bases at J, with 14 bases between the two ends. This CDR3 is built from 15 residues. Germline V CDR1 and CDR2: KGHSH, LQKENI. This CDR3 is CASSQGAASNYGYTF. The CDR3 DNA reads TGTGCCAGCTCGCAAGGCGCGGCCTCTAACTATGGCTACACCTTC.

The genes are TRBV19 and TRBJ2-2, with D possibly TRBD1 on 6 matching bases. V lost 10 bases and J lost 0, with 18 bases in between. Germline assignment: CDR1 LNHDA and CDR2 SQIVND (reference sequence). The CDR3 consists of 16 residues. The CDR3 region is CATRPLQGPNTGELFF. CDR3 DNA: TGTGCCACCAGACCGCTACAGGGTCCGAACACCGGGGAGCTGTTTTTT.

This clone appeared a few times. This chain connects TRBV5-1 to TRBJ1-1; tentative D call: TRBD1 (5 bases). From germline, CDR1 is SGHRS and CDR2 YFSETQ. Trimming stripped 0 bases from V and 8 bases from J, with 20 bases between. The CDR3 has 16 residues. The CDR3 nucleotides read TGCGCCAGCAGCTTGGTTATGGGGGGAATAGGACAAGAAGCTTTCTTT. Its translation: CASSLVMGGIGQEAFF. The full variable domain, its missing parts supplied by reference TRBV5-1 and TRBJ1-1, is KAGVTQTPRYLIKTRGQQVTLSCSPISGHRSVSWYQQTPGQGLQFLFEYFSETQRNKGNFPGRFSGRQFSNSRSEMNVSTLELGDSALYLCASSLVMGGIGQEAFFGQGTRLTVV.

The V gene is TRBV6-6, the J gene TRBJ2-4, with D possibly matching TRBD1 (5 bases). V shed 2 bases and J shed 8 bases, with 13 bases lying between them. The CDR3 extends over 14 amino acids. Germline assignment: CDR1 MNHNY and CDR2 SVGAGI (reference sequence). CDR3 residues: CASSYGQGLDIQYF. Written as DNA, the CDR3 is TGTGCCAGCAGTTACGGGCAGGGCCTGGACATTCAGTACTTC.

This clone has only a few counts. The chain employs TRBV2 and TRBJ2-5; D possibly corresponds to TRBD2 (6 bases). Per germline, CDR1 SNHLY and CDR2 FYNNEI. V was pared by 2 bases and J by 4 bases, with 14 bases between. The CDR3 totals 15 residues. CDR3 sequence (DNA): TGTGCCAGCAGTGAAATAGGACGGCGGGGAGAGACCCAGTACTTC. It is translated as CASSEIGRRGETQYF. Complete variable domain (other parts from reference TRBV2 and TRBJ2-5): EPEVTQTPSHQVTQMGQEVILRCVPISNHLYFYWYRQILGQKVEFLVSFYNNEISEKSEIFDDQFSVERPDGSNFTLKIRSTKLEDSAMYFCASSEIGRRGETQYFGPGTRLLVL.

This clone showed up just a few times. The rearrangement uses TRBV6-4 and TRBJ1-1; D uncertain. The germline V and J ends were trimmed by 3 bases and 2 bases, with 7 bases remaining between them. CDR1 is MRHNA, CDR2 SNTAGT, per germline. The CDR3 is 13 residues long. For the CDR3, the DNA is TGTGCCAGCAGTGAACAGAGAAACACTGAAGCTTTCTTT. Translation: CASSEQRNTEAFF.

This clone was counted a few times. V and J are TRBV11-2 and TRBJ2-2, with D possibly TRBD2 on 5 matching bases. CDR1 and CDR2 from the germline V gene are SGHAT and FQNNGV. CDR3 length equals 14 residues. V was shortened by 5 bases and J by 7 bases, with 14 bases between the two germline ends. CDR3 nucleotides: TGTGCCAGCAGCCAGAGCGGAATGAGCGGGGAGCTGTTTTTT. Translation: CASSQSGMSGELFF.